This T cell receptor (beta chain) was sequenced during a study of Ad26.COV2.S vaccination and SARS-CoV-2 variants. Regarding this clone: Antigen unknown.

The assay was immunoSEQ multiplex PCR, and TCRdb's table has in-frame clones only and misses some. The sample contains about 98,000 clones, around three quarters of which appear only once. Study findings and constraints: Measurement of non-spike TCR breadth gave similar results in vaccine and placebo recipients.

The CDR3 length is 15 residues. Looked up from germline, CDR1 is MDHEN and CDR2 is SYDVKM. V lost 7 bases and J lost 0, with 16 bases in between. V is TRBV28 and J is TRBJ2-7; D is ambiguous. Sample: peripheral blood, taken after recovery from COVID-19. This clonotype was obtained from a human donor who had recovered from COVID-19. This CDR3 reads CASTTAAVYSYEQYF. The DNA for the CDR3 is TGTGCCAGCACCACGGCTGCGGTTTACTCCTACGAGCAGTACTTC.